This T cell receptor (beta chain) was sequenced in a study of cytomegalovirus exposure and HLA in healthy donors (dated by TCRdb to between 2016 and 2019). Notes on the research overall: The roughly 700 repertoires of the first cohort and the roughly 110 validation repertoires were produced on the same platform, according to a later analysis. Besides the first cohort of hundreds of subjects, a separate validation cohort made up of over 100 different subjects was used. The study was designed to test whether signatures of past pathogen exposure could be identified by cataloging public T cell receptors. The study combined high-throughput TCR immunosequencing, statistical association of individual TCRs with disease status, and machine learning to predict cytomegalovirus infection status.

The donors were included in the validation cohort of 120 subjects, a group kept apart from the roughly 700-subject first cohort. The CDR3 runs 18 residues from the cysteine to the phenylalanine. Solely the CDR3 DNA is kept, with 54 bases framed from the first base. Compared with germline, V lacks 0 bases and J lacks 5 bases; bases without a gene match: 11. Sequences LGHNA (CDR1) and YNFKEQ (CDR2) are obtained from the germline V gene. Notes on this clone: The specificity of this receptor is unknown. There are no base qualities to consult, and no much larger clone falls within one base.

Study-level results and caveats: The classifier was reported to diagnose cytomegalovirus status with high specificity and sensitivity in both the original cohort and the validation cohort. A few of the identified cytomegalovirus-associated TCR beta chains were confirmed in vitro to be specific for cytomegalovirus antigens. The authors suggested that the approach could potentially be extended to other disease states and immunological phenotypes. The validation cohort had no HLA typing available for a later analysis, so co-occurrence within that cohort was assessed over all 120 or so repertoires. Of the cluster scores, 94% were above 0 in a later analysis, which found that TCRs clustered in the first cohort also tended to co-occur in the approximately 120 validation repertoires. A total of 150 to 200 TCR beta chains were listed by the study as associated with cytomegalovirus. Across donors, most TCR sequences were observed very rarely, whereas some public TCRs were present in many individuals.

The library was made by the immunoSEQ multiplex PCR assay. From the authors' description of their analysis: A statistical classification framework was developed to diagnose cytomegalovirus status using the catalog of TCR beta chain sequences. TCRdb carries this immuneACCESS record with in-frame sequences only. Its versions omit some clonotypes, under half of them owing to an unresolved V gene in the studies checked, with the rest unexplained. The D gene and trimming were derived from the DNA, and the V and J assignments and clone size from that table. In all, the sample holds about 98,000 clones, and roughly 87% of those were seen once. The ten largest clones represent 5.5% to 7.5% of the sample.

The clonotype was recovered from a man between 18 and 35 years old in good health and CMV-seropositive. The chain was built from TRBV4-2 and TRBJ2-1; 9 of the junction bases match TRBD2. Source material: PBMCs. The CDR3 region: CASSQEVAGVRDHNEQFF. In nucleotides, the sequence is TGTGCCAGCAGCCAAGAGGTAGCGGGAGTGAGGGATCACAATGAGCAGTTCTTC.